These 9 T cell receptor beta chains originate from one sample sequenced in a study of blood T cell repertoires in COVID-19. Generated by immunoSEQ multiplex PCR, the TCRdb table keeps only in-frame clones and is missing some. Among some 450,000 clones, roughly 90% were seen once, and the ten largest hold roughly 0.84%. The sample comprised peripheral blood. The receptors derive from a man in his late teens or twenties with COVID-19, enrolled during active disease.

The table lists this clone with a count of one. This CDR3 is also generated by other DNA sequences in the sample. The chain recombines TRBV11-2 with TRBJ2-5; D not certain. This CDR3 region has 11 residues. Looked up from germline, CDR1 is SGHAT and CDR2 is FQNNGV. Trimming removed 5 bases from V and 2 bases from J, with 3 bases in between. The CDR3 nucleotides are TGTGCCAGCAGCCTTCAAGAGACCCAGTACTTC. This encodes CASSLQETQYF.

The CDR3 sequence: CASSTPGGGYEQYF. CDR3 bases: TGTGCCAGTAGCACCCCGGGGGGCGGCTACGAGCAGTACTTC. The J gene is TRBJ2-7, the V gene TRBV19, with D perhaps matching TRBD2 (7 bases). V lost 6 bases and J lost 3, with 15 bases in between. Germline V gene lookup returns CDR1 LNHDA and CDR2 SQIVND (reference sequence). The CDR3 loop spans 14 amino acids.

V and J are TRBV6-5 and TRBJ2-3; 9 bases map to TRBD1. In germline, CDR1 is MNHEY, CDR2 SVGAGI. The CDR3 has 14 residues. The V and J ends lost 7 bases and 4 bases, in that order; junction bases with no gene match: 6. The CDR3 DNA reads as TGTGCCAGCATGAGGGACAGGGACGCAGATACGCAGTATTTT. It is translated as CASMRDRDADTQYF.

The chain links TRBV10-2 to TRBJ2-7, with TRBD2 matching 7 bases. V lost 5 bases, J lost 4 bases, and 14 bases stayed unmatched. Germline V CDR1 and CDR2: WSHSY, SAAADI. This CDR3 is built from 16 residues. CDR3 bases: TGCGCCAGCAGTTCCTACGGGAGGCACGAAGTTTACGAGCAGTACTTC. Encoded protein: CASSSYGRHEVYEQYF.

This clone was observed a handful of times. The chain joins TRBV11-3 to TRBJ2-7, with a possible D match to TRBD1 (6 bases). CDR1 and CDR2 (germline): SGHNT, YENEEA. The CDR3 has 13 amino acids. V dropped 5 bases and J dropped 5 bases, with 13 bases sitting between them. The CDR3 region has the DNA TGTGCCAGCAGCCCTAGGGGACAAGACGAGCAGTACTTC. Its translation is CASSPRGQDEQYF.

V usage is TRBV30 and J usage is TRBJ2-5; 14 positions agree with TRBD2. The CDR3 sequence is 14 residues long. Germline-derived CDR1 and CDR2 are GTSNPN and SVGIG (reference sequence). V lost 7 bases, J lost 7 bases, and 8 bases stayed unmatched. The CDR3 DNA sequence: TGTGCCTACGCGACTAGCGGGAGGGCCGGGACCCAGTACTTC. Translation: CAYATSGRAGTQYF.

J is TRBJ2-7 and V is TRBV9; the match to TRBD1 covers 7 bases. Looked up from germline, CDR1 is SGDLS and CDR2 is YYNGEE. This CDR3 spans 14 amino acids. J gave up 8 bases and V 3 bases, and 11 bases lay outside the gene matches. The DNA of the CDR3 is TGTGCCAGCAGCGACAGGGGCGATAATCGGAAGCAGTACTTC. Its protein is CASSDRGDNRKQYF. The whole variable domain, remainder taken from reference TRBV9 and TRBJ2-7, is DSGVTQTPKHLITATGQRVTLRCSPRSGDLSVYWYQQSLDQGLQFLIQYYNGEERAKGNILERFSAQQFPDLHSELNLSSLELGDSALYFCASSDRGDNRKQYFGPGTRLTVT.

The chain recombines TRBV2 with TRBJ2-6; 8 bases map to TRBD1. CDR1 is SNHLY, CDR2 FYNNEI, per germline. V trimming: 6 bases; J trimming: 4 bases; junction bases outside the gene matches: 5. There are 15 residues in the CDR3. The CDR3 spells CASRSGGLGANVLTF. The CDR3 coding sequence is TGTGCCAGCAGATCAGGGGGCTTGGGGGCCAACGTCCTGACTTTC.

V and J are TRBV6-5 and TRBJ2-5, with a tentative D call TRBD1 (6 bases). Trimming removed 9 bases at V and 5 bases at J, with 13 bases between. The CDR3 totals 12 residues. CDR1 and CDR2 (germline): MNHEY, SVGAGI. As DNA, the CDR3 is TGTGCCAGTCGAAGGGGGACGGAGACCCAGTACTTC. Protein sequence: CASRRGTETQYF.